This TCR beta chain was recovered during a study of blood T cell repertoires in COVID-19. CDR1 LGHNA and CDR2 YNFKEQ come from the germline V gene. This CDR3 comprises 16 residues. V gave up 2 bases and J gave up 9 bases; unmatched junction bases: 8. Authors' analysis steps: Cell counts per sample came from amplifying reference gene primers. The repertoire was sequenced with immunoSEQ multiplex PCR; TCRdb's copy has only in-frame clones and lacks some. The V and J calls and clone size come from that table; D and trimming were worked out from the DNA. The table shows some 250,000 clones, with around 82% occurring only once.

The V gene is TRBV4-2, the J gene TRBJ1-6; TRBD1 agrees at 9 bases. The sequenced sample was peripheral blood. The sequence was obtained from a middle-aged man with active or convalescent COVID-19. CDR3 region: CASSQSQGAESSPLHF. The CDR3 bases are TGTGCCAGCAGCCAATCACAGGGGGCGGAATCTTCACCCCTCCACTTT.